Sequencing of this T cell receptor beta chain was carried out in a study of cytomegalovirus exposure and HLA in healthy donors. Libraries were prepared by immunoSEQ multiplex PCR; TCRdb keeps only in-frame clonotypes and omits some of them. Of roughly 84,000 clones in the sample, roughly 90% were seen once. V lost 3 bases to trimming and J lost 9 bases, with 18 bases between them. In germline, CDR1 is SNHLY, CDR2 FYNNEI. The CDR3 loop spans 15 amino acids. The chain has TRBV2 and TRBJ2-1; possibly TRBD1 for D (5 bases). Sequencing was done on a sample of PBMCs. The receptor was isolated from a young man in good health and CMV-seronegative. DNA of the CDR3: TGTGCCAGCAGTGAGGTCAGGGATGGCTTAGGTGAGCAGTTCTTC. Translated: CASSEVRDGLGEQFF.